This TCR beta chain was captured in a study of T-cell memory formation after mild COVID-19. Study findings and constraints: The pre-infection memory compartment contained some responding clones, suggesting cross-reactive memory joined. The second-wave clones peaking on day 37 were not confirmed as SARS-CoV-2-specific. Clones that got smaller from day 15 to 85 had even CD4/CD8, while clones growing later tipped toward CD4+.

Via MiXCR, TCRdb re-called the 5' RACE reads, giving one row per CDR3 protein. The sample shows under 650,000 distinct CDR3 sequences, more than 15% of them seen only once. This clonotype came up a few times. What it recognizes is unknown. This CDR3 has 16 residues. The germline CDR1 and CDR2 sequences are SGDLS and YYNGEE. The V gene end was trimmed by 4 bases and the J gene end by 5 bases; junction bases not matched to a gene: 9. This sequence originates from an adult woman who had mild COVID-19 (a few samples of this study predate the infection). Cell type and time point are not known. Sequenced: PBMCs or a T cell subset sorted from them (not recorded which). V and J are TRBV9 and TRBJ1-6; 7 bases line up with TRBD1. CDR3 amino acids: CASSPRTQGDNSPLHF. CDR3 DNA sequence: TGTGCCAGCAGCCCGCGTACCCAGGGGGATAATTCACCCCTCCACTTT.